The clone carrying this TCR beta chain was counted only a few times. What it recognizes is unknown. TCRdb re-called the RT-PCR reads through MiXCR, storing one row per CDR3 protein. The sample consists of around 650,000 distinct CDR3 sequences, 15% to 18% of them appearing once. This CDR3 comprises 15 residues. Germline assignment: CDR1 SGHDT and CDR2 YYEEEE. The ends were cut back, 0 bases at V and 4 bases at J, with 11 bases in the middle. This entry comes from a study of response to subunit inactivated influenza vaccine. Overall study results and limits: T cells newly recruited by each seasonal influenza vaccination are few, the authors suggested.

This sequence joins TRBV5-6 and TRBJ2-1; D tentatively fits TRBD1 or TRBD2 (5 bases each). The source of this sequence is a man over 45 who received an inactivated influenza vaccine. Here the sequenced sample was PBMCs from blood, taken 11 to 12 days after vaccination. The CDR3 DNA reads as TGTGCCAGCAGCTTGGGAGGGGTCCCTTACAATGAGCAGTTCTTC. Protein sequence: CASSLGGVPYNEQFF.